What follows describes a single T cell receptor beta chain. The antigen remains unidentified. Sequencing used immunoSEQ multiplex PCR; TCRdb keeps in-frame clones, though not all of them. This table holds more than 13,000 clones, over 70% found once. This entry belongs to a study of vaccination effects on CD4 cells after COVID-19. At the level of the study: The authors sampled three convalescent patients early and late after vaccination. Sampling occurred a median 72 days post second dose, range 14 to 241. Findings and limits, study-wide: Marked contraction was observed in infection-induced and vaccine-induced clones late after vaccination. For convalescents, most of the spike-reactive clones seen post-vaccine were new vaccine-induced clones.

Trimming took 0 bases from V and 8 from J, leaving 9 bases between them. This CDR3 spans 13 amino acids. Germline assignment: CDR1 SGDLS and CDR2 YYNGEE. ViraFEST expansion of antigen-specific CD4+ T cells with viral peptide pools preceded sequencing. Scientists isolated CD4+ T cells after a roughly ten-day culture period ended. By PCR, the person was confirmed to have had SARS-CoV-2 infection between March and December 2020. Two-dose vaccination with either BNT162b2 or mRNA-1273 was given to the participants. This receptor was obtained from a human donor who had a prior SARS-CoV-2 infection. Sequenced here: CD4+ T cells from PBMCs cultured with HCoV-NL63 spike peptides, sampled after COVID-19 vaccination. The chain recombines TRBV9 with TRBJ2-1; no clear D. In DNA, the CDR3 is TGTGCCAGCAGCGTAGCGATAAGAGATGAGCAGTTCTTC. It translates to CASSVAIRDEQFF. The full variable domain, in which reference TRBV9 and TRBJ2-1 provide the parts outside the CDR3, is DSGVTQTPKHLITATGQRVTLRCSPRSGDLSVYWYQQSLDQGLQFLIQYYNGEERAKGNILERFSAQQFPDLHSELNLSSLELGDSALYFCASSVAIRDEQFFGPGTRLTVL.